The 22 T cell receptor beta chains below come from one sample, sequenced in a study of blood T cell repertoires in COVID-19. Produced via immunoSEQ multiplex PCR; TCRdb's table is partial and in-frame only. The sample shows around 280,000 clones, around 90% of them seen only once. Material for sequencing was PBMCs or T cells enriched from blood (not recorded which). These receptors were obtained from a young woman with acute COVID-19.

The V call is TRBV11-2, the J call TRBJ2-7; D remains ambiguous. This CDR3 region has 12 residues. V was cut by 7 bases and J by 3 bases, with 10 bases left in between. CDR1 is SGHAT and CDR2 is FQNNGV in the germline V gene. The CDR3 sequence: CASTHKRYEQYF. In nucleotides, the CDR3 is TGTGCCAGCACCCACAAGCGCTACGAGCAGTACTTC.

V and J are TRBV6-4 and TRBJ1-5, with TRBD1 as a possible D gene (6 bases). The germline V and J ends were trimmed by 2 bases and 3 bases, with 14 bases remaining between them. This CDR3 is built from 16 residues. Germline CDR1 is MRHNA and CDR2 is SNTAGT. CDR3 nucleotide sequence: TGTGCCAGCAGTGACAACATGACAGGTCCCAATCAGCCCCAGCATTTT. It is translated as CASSDNMTGPNQPQHF.

This clone has more than one count but fewer than ten. This chain connects TRBV6-4 to TRBJ2-2, with no clear D. Deletions cut 2 bases from V and 5 bases from J, with 6 bases between. In germline, CDR1 is MRHNA, CDR2 SNTAGT. This CDR3 is built from 13 residues. Here the CDR3 reads CASSDKETGELFF. The CDR3, as DNA: TGTGCCAGCAGTGACAAGGAGACCGGGGAGCTGTTTTTT.

The rearrangement uses TRBV19 and TRBJ1-1; D gene ambiguous. The CDR3 runs to 15 residues. V lost 0 bases and J lost 1, with 9 bases in between. Germline V CDR1 and CDR2: LNHDA, SQIVND (reference sequence). The CDR3 reads CASSIDWASNTEAFF. The CDR3 DNA follows: TGTGCCAGTAGTATAGATTGGGCATCGAACACTGAAGCTTTCTTT.

J is TRBJ1-6 and V is TRBV6-5; possibly TRBD1 for D (6 bases). CDR3 length: 15 residues. V lost 2 bases, J lost 8 bases, and 13 bases lay in between. Germline CDR1 reads MNHEY; CDR2 reads SVGAGI. The CDR3 loop is CASSYQPNRDSPLHF. The CDR3, as DNA: TGTGCCAGCAGTTACCAACCCAACAGGGATTCACCCCTCCACTTT.

The chain is built from TRBV18 and TRBJ1-2; no reliable D call. V lost 8 bases and J lost 8, with 21 bases in between. Germline V gene data show CDR1 as KGHSH and CDR2 as LQKENI. The CDR3 runs 14 residues. The CDR3 bases are TGTGCCAGCAACCCGACGGCCGGAGGAGGAGGCTACACCTTC. It translates to CASNPTAGGGGYTF.

The chain couples TRBV27 to TRBJ1-2; tentative D call: TRBD1 (6 bases). There are 15 residues in the CDR3. Trimming shortened V by 5 bases and J by 5 bases, and 18 bases separated the two germline ends. The germline V gene has CDR1 MNHEY and CDR2 SMNVEV (reference sequence). The CDR3 sequence: CASSTLGQSVYGYTF. CDR3 nucleotides: TGTGCCAGCAGTACGCTCGGACAGTCTGTTTATGGCTACACCTTC.

This chain connects TRBV27 to TRBJ2-1, with 12 bases aligning to TRBD1. Germline CDR1 MNHEY, CDR2 SMNVEV (reference sequence). The CDR3 runs to 15 residues. The ends lost 4 bases at V and 10 bases at J; junction bases unmatched: 8. The CDR3 sequence: CASSWGTGGAGEQFF. The CDR3 DNA sequence: TGTGCCAGCAGTTGGGGGACAGGGGGCGCGGGGGAGCAGTTCTTC.

This chain joins TRBV3-1 (or the pseudogene TRBV3-2) and TRBJ2-1, with D perhaps matching TRBD1 (5 bases). Germline assignment: CDR1 LGHDT and CDR2 YNNKEL (reference sequence). The length of the CDR3 is 12 residues. V dropped 6 bases and J dropped 7 bases, with 10 bases sitting between them. CDR3 DNA: TGTGCCAGCAGTCAAAGGACAAATGAGCAGTTCTTC. The encoded protein is CASSQRTNEQFF.

The chain recombines TRBV28 with TRBJ2-3, with 9 bases identical to TRBD1. Germline V gene sequence: CDR1 MDHEN, CDR2 SYDVKM. The CDR3 is 16 amino acids. V lost 4 bases to trimming and J lost 1 base; unmatched junction nucleotides: 6. CDR3 in amino acids: CASSSPWDRGTDTQYF. CDR3 coding DNA: TGTGCCAGCAGTTCGCCATGGGACAGGGGCACAGATACGCAGTATTTT. The full variable domain, its missing parts supplied by reference TRBV28 and TRBJ2-3, is DVKVTQSSRYLVKRTGEKVFLECVQDMDHENMFWYRQDPGLGLRLIYFSYDVKMKEKGDIPEGYSVSREKKERFSLILESASTNQTSMYLCASSSPWDRGTDTQYFGPGTRLTVL.

The chain employs TRBV2 and TRBJ2-7; D is ambiguous. Germline CDR1 and CDR2: SNHLY and FYNNEI. V was clipped by 4 bases and J by 6 bases, with 4 bases between them. The CDR3 loop spans 10 amino acids. CDR3 residues: CASSGGEQYF. DNA for the CDR3: TGTGCCAGCAGTGGCGGCGAGCAGTACTTC.

This chain connects TRBV5-4 to TRBJ2-3; TRBD2 is a possible D gene (5 bases). The V end lost 3 bases, the J end lost 2 bases, and 10 bases lay between the germline ends. CDR3 length equals 14 residues. Germline lookup yields CDR1 SGHNT and CDR2 YYREEE (reference sequence). CDR3 region: CASSWEGLTDTQYF. The CDR3 nucleotides read TGTGCCAGCAGCTGGGAAGGACTCACAGATACGCAGTATTTT.

The V call is TRBV6-5, the J call TRBJ2-2, with a possible D match to TRBD2 (5 bases). The V gene lost 2 bases and the J gene lost 5 bases, with 9 bases spanning the gap. The germline CDR1 and CDR2 sequences are MNHEY and SVGAGI. The CDR3 spans 14 residues. This CDR3 reads CASSYAGGTGELFF. The DNA for the CDR3 is TGTGCCAGCAGTTACGCGGGTGGGACCGGGGAGCTGTTTTTT.

The chain combines TRBV19 with TRBJ1-2; D gene ambiguous. Germline CDR1 LNHDA, CDR2 SQIVND (reference sequence). Trimming shortened V by 9 bases and J by 4 bases, and 15 bases separated the two germline ends. The CDR3 loop spans 13 amino acids. In DNA form, the CDR3 reads TGTGCCAGCAGTCCAACGGACTTCTATGGCTACACCTTC. Its translation is CASSPTDFYGYTF.

The DNA of the CDR3 is TGTGCCAGCAGGGTCAGGGTGGACACTGAAGCTTTCTTT. This encodes CASRVRVDTEAFF. V is TRBV12-3 or TRBV12-4 and J is TRBJ1-1; D is possibly TRBD1 (5 bases). Trimming left V 6 bases short and J 3 bases short, with 11 bases between. CDR3 size: 13 residues.

The CDR3 coding sequence is TGTGCCAGCAGCTCTACAGGGGACGAGCAGTACTTC. Its translation is CASSSTGDEQYF. The chain couples TRBV7-2 to TRBJ2-7; 7 bases align to TRBD1. V lost 4 bases, J lost 5 bases, and 2 bases stayed unmatched. This CDR3 region has 12 residues. Germline V gives CDR1 SGHTA, CDR2 FQGNSA.

V and J are TRBV27 and TRBJ1-5; D call uncertain. V dropped 2 bases and J dropped 6 bases, with 8 bases sitting between them. CDR1 MNHEY and CDR2 SMNVEV come from the germline V gene (reference sequence). The length of the CDR3 is 13 residues. The CDR3 sequence: CASSLNSGQPQHF. The CDR3 DNA reads TGTGCCAGCAGTTTAAATTCGGGTCAGCCCCAGCATTTT.

The chain uses TRBV24-1 and TRBJ1-2; the D gene is possibly TRBD1 (6 bases). The CDR3 runs 12 residues. CDR1 is KGHDR, CDR2 SFDVKD, per germline. Trimming removed 5 bases at V and 8 bases at J, with 11 bases between. The CDR3 loop reads CATSGQAGGYTF. The CDR3 DNA is TGTGCCACCAGTGGACAGGCGGGCGGCTACACCTTC.

Comments on this clone: The same CDR3 arises from other DNA sequences in this sample as well. The chain combines TRBV5-1 with TRBJ2-1, with 11 bases fitting TRBD2. The V gene's germline CDR1 is SGHRS and CDR2 YFSETQ. J lost 8 bases, V lost 1 base, and 5 bases had no gene match. This CDR3 is built from 15 residues. As DNA, the CDR3 is TGCGCCAGCAGCTTGACTAGCGGGAGCTATGATGAGCAGTTCTTC. Protein product: CASSLTSGSYDEQFF.

The V and J genes are TRBV6-4 and TRBJ2-7; D unclear. Looked up from germline, CDR1 is MRHNA and CDR2 is SNTAGT. CDR3 length: 13 amino acids. Trimming removed 4 bases at V and 4 bases at J, with 11 bases between. The CDR3 nucleotides are TGTGCCAGCAGTGTCCAATACGGGTACGAGCAGTACTTC. This encodes CASSVQYGYEQYF.

This chain joins TRBV18 and TRBJ1-4, with TRBD1 identical over 7 bases. Germline values: CDR1 KGHSH, CDR2 LQKENI. V dropped 4 bases and J dropped 10; count of bases not matched to a gene: 15. The CDR3 extends over 16 amino acids. The CDR3 here is CASSHPGEQGVAKLFF. The CDR3 coding sequence is TGTGCCAGCTCACATCCCGGGGAGCAGGGGGTTGCAAAACTGTTTTTT.

This clone came up a few times. V and J are TRBV4-3 and TRBJ2-2; TRBD1 might be the D (6 bases). Germline V gene data show CDR1 as LGHNA and CDR2 as YSLEER. CDR3 size: 16 residues. V was clipped by 4 bases and J by 0 bases, with 12 bases between them. In DNA, the CDR3 is TGCGCCAGCAGCCTCCAACAGGGATCGAACACCGGGGAGCTGTTTTTT. Translation gives CASSLQQGSNTGELFF.